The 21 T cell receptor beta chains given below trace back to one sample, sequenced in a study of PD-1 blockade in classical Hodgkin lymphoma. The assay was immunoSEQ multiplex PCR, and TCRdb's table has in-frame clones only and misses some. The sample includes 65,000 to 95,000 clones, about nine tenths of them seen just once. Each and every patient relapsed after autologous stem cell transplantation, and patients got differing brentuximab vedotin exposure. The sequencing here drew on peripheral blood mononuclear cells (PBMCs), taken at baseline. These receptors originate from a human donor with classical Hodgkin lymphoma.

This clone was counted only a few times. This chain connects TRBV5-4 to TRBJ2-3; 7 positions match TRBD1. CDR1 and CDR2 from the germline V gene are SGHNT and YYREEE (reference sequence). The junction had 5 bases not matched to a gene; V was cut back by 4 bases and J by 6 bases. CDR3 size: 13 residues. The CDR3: CASSIQGLDTQYF. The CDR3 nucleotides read TGTGCCAGCAGCATACAGGGGTTGGATACGCAGTATTTT.

DNA for the CDR3: TGTGCCAGCTCGCTGAATCTGGGAGCTAACTATGGCTACACCTTC. Translated, it gives CASSLNLGANYGYTF. This chain joins TRBV19 and TRBJ1-2; D ambiguous. V lost 9 bases and J 0 bases, leaving 17 bases between the germline ends. CDR3 length: 15 residues. The germline V gene encodes CDR1 LNHDA and CDR2 SQIVND (reference sequence).

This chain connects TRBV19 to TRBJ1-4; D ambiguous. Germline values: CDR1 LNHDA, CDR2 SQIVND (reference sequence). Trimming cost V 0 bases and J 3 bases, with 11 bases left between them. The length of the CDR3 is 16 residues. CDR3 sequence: CASSIDWALSNEKLFF. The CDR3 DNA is TGTGCCAGTAGTATAGATTGGGCGCTTTCTAATGAAAAACTGTTTTTT.

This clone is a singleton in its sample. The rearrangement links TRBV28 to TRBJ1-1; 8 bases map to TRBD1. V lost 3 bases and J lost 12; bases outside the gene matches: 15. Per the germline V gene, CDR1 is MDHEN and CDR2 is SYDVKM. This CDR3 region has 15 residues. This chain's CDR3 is CASSFKGRGRSISFF. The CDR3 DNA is TGTGCCAGCAGTTTTAAGGGCAGGGGGCGGTCAATTTCTTTCTTT. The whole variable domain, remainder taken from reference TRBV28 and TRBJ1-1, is DVKVTQSSRYLVKRTGEKVFLECVQDMDHENMFWYRQDPGLGLRLIYFSYDVKMKEKGDIPEGYSVSREKKERFSLILESASTNQTSMYLCASSFKGRGRSISFFGQGTRLTVV.

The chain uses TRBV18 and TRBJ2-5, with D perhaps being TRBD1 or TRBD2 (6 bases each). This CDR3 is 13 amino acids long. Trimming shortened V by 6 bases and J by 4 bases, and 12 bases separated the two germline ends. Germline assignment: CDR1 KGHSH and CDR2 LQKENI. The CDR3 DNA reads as TGTGCCAGCTCTCCGGGGGCAGGAGAGACCCAGTACTTC. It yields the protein CASSPGAGETQYF.

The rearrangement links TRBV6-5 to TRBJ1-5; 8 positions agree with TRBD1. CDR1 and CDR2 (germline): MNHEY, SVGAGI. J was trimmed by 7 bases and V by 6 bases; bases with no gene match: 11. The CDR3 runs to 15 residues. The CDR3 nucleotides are TGTGCCAGCAGGGACAGGGAGCTTCCTTTGCAGCCCCAGCATTTT. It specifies CASRDRELPLQPQHF.

The CDR3 DNA follows: TGTGCCAGCAGCTTAGTCGGTAAGCAGAGGAACACTGAAGCTTTCTTT. This sequence encodes CASSLVGKQRNTEAFF. The rearrangement links TRBV7-2 to TRBJ1-1; D uncertain. Germline V gene sequence: CDR1 SGHTA, CDR2 FQGNSA. CDR3 length: 16 residues. The V and J ends lost 1 base and 1 base respectively, with 13 bases between them.

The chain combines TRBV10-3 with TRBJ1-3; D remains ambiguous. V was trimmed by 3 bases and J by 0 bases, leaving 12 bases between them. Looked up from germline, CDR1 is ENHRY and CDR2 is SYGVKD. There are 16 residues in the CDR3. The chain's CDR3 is CAISDKGLSSGNTIYF. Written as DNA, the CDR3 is TGTGCCATCAGTGATAAGGGCCTAAGCTCTGGAAACACCATATATTTT.

The CDR3 is CASSQEPGGGYNEQFF. The CDR3 DNA follows: TGTGCCAGCAGCCAAGAACCGGGAGGGGGATACAATGAGCAGTTCTTC. This chain links TRBV4-2 with TRBJ2-1, with 8 bases lining up with TRBD2. After removal of 0 bases from V and 4 bases from J, the junction contained 5 bases not matched to a gene. The CDR3 is 16 amino acids. Per the germline V gene, CDR1 is LGHNA and CDR2 is YNFKEQ.

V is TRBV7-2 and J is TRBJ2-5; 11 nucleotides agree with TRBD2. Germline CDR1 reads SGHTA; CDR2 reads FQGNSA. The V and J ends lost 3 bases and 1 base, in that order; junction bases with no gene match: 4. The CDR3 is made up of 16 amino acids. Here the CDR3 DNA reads TGTGCCAGCAGCTTCACCCTAGCGGGAGGCCAAGAGACCCAGTACTTC. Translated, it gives CASSFTLAGGQETQYF. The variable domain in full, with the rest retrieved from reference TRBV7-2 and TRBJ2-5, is GAGVSQSPSNKVTEKGKDVELRCDPISGHTALYWYRQSLGQGLEFLIYFQGNSAPDKSGLPSDRFSAERTGGSVSTLTIQRTQQEDSAVYLCASSFTLAGGQETQYFGPGTRLLVL.

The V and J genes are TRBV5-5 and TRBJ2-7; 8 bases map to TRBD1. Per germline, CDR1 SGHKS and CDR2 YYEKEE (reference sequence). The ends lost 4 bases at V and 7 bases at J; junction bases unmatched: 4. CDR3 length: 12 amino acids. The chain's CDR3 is CASSPDRDEQYF. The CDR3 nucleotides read TGTGCCAGCAGCCCGGACAGGGATGAGCAGTACTTC.

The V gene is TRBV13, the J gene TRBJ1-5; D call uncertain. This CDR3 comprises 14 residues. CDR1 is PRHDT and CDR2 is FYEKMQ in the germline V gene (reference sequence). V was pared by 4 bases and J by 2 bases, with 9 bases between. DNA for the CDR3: TGTGCCAGCAGCTCCCAGGCTGGCAATCAGCCCCAGCATTTT. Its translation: CASSSQAGNQPQHF.

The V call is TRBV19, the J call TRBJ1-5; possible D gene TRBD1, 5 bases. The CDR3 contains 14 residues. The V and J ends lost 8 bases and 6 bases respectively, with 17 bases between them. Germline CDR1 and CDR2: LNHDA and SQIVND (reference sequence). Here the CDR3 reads CASWAGGSGQPQHF. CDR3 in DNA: TGTGCCAGTTGGGCCGGGGGTTCGGGTCAGCCCCAGCATTTT.

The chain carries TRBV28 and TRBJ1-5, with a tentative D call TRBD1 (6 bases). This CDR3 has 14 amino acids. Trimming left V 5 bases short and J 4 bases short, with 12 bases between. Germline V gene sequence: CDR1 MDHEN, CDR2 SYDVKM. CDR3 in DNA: TGTGCCAGCAGTCCACCCGACAGGAATCAGCCCCAGCATTTT. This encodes CASSPPDRNQPQHF.

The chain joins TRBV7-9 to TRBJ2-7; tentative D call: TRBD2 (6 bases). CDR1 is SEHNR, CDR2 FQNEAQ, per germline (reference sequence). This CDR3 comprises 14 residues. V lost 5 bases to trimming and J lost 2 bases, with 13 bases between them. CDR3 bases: TGTGCCAGCAGCCCCGGACTAAGTCCCTACGAGCAGTACTTC. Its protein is CASSPGLSPYEQYF.

This chain's CDR3 is CASSSSLGTNTGELFF. DNA of the CDR3: TGTGCCAGCAGCTCCTCCTTAGGGACGAACACCGGGGAGCTGTTTTTT. The rearrangement links TRBV5-6 to TRBJ2-2; D ambiguous. The CDR3 extends over 16 amino acids. From germline, CDR1 is SGHDT and CDR2 YYEEEE. Trimming took off 3 bases at V and 0 bases at J, with 12 bases between the two ends. The full variable domain, completed using reference TRBV5-6 and TRBJ2-2, is DAGVTQSPTHLIKTRGQQVTLRCSPKSGHDTVSWYQQALGQGPQFIFQYYEEEERQRGNFPDRFSGHQFPNYSSELNVNALLLGDSALYLCASSSSLGTNTGELFFGEGSRLTVL.

The CDR3 loop is CASSSRDRVGHQPQHF. The CDR3 bases are TGTGCCAGCAGCTCCCGGGACAGGGTAGGACATCAGCCCCAGCATTTT. The chain has TRBV11-3 and TRBJ1-5; 9 nucleotides agree with TRBD1. This CDR3 is 16 amino acids long. V was clipped by 4 bases and J by 5 bases; unmatched bases: 9. Germline V CDR1 and CDR2: SGHNT, YENEEA.

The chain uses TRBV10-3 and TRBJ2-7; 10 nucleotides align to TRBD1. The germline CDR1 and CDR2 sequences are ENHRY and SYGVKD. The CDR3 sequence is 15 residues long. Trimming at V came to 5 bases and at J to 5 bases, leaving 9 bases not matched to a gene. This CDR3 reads CAISPSRGTGDEQYF. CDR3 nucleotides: TGTGCCATCAGTCCGAGTCGGGGGACAGGGGACGAGCAGTACTTC.

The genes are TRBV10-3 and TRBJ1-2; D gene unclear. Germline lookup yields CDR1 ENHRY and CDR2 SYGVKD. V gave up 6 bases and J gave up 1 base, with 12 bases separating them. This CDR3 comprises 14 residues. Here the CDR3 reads CAISAYSFNYGYTF. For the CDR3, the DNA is TGTGCCATCAGCGCCTATAGCTTTAACTATGGCTACACCTTC.

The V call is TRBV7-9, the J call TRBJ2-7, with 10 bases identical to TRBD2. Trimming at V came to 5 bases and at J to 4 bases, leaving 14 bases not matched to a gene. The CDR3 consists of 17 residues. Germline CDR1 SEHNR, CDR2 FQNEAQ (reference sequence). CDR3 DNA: TGTGCCAGCAGCCCGAGGACTGTAGAAGCGGGAGGGTACGAGCAGTACTTC. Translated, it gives CASSPRTVEAGGYEQYF.

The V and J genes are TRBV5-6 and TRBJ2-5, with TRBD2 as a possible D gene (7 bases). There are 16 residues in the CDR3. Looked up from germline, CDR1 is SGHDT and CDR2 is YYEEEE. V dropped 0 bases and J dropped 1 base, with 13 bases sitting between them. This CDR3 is CASSLVGGQLQETQYF. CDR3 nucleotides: TGTGCCAGCAGCTTGGTGGGGGGGCAGCTCCAAGAGACCCAGTACTTC.